This T cell receptor beta chain was documented in a study of blood T cell repertoires in COVID-19. The CDR3 is made up of 13 amino acids. J was trimmed by 9 bases and V by 9 bases; bases with no gene match: 8. Germline loops: CDR1 MNHEY, CDR2 SVGAGI. This table comes from immunoSEQ multiplex PCR, and its TCRdb copy is limited to in-frame clones, with some not included. The data hold fewer than 150,000 clones, with around 87% observed a single time. The sequencing sample was made of peripheral blood. This receptor was taken from a woman aged 55-75 years with acute or convalescent COVID-19. J is TRBJ2-1 and V is TRBV6-5; 10 bases line up with TRBD2. The chain's CDR3 is CASKREGQGEQFF. The CDR3 nucleotides are TGTGCCAGTAAGCGGGAGGGCCAGGGTGAGCAGTTCTTC.